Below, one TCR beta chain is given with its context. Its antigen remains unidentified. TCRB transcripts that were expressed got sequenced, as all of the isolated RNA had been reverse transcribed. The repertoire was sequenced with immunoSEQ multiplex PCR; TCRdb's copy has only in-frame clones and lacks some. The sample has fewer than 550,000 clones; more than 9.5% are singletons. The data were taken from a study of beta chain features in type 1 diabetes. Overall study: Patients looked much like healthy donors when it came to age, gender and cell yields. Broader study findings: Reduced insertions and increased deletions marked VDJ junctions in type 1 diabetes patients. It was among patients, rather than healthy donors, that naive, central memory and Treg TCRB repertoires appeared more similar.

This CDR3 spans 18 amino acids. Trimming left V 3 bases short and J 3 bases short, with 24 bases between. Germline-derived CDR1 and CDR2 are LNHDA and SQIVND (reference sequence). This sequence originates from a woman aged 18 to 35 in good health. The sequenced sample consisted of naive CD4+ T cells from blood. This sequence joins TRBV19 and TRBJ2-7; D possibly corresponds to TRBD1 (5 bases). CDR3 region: CASSIGPPAAGNYYEQYF. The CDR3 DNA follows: TGTGCCAGTAGTATCGGACCCCCGGCGGCAGGGAATTACTACGAGCAGTACTTC.